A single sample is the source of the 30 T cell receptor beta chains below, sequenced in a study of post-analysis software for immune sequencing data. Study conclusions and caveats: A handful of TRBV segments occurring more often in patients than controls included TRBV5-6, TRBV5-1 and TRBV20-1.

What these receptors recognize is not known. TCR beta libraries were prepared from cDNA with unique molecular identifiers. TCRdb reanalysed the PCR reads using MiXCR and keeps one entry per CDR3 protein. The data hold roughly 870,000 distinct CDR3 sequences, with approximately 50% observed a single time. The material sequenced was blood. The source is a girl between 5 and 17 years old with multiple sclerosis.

CDR3 sequence reads: CASKWRNEQFF. CDR3 nucleotides: TGTGCCAGCAAGTGGAGGAATGAGCAGTTCTTC. The chain has TRBV6-1 and TRBJ2-1, with D possibly matching TRBD2 (5 bases). Germline CDR1 MNHNS, CDR2 SASEGT. The CDR3 extends over 11 amino acids. V was cut by 7 bases and J by 7 bases, with 8 bases left in between.

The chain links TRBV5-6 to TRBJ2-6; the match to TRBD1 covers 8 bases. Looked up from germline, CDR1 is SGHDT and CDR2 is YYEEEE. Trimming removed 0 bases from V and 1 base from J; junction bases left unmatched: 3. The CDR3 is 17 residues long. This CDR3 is CASSLVQGASGANVLTF. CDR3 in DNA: TGTGCCAGCAGCTTGGTGCAGGGGGCGTCTGGGGCCAACGTCCTGACTTTC.

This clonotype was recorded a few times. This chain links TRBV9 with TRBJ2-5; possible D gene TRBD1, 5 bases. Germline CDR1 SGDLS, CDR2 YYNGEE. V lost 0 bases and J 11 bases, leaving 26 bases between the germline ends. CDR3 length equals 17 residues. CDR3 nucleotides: TGTGCCAGCAGCGTAGAGGTAGGGGCGACCATCTACAATGAGCAGTACTTC. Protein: CASSVEVGATIYNEQYF. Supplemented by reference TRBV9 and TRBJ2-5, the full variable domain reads DSGVTQTPKHLITATGQRVTLRCSPRSGDLSVYWYQQSLDQGLQFLIQYYNGEERAKGNILERFSAQQFPDLHSELNLSSLELGDSALYFCASSVEVGATIYNEQYFGPGTRLLVL.

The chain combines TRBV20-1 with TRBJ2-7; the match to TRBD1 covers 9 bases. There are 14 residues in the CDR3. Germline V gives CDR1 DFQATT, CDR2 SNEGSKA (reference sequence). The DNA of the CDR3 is TGCAGCCTCATTGGGGGGACAGGGCTCTACGAGCAGTACTTC. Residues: CSLIGGTGLYEQYF.

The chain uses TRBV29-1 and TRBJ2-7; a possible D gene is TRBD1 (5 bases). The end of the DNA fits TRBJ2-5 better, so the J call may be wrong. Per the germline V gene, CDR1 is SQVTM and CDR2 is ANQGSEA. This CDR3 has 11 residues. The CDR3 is CSVDRVKTQYF. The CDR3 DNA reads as TGCAGCGTTGACAGGGTAAAGACCCAGTACTTC.

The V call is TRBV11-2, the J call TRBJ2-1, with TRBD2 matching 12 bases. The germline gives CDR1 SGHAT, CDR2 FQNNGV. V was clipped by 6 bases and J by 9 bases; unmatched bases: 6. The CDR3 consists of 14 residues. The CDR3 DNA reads TGTGCCAGCAGTCGGACTAGCGGGGAAGGTGAGCAGTTCTTC. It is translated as CASSRTSGEGEQFF.

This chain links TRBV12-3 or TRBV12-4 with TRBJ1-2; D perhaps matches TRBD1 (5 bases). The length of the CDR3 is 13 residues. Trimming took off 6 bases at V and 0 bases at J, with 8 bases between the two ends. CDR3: CASRGGTNYGYTF. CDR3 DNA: TGTGCCAGCAGGGGGGGAACTAACTATGGCTACACCTTC.

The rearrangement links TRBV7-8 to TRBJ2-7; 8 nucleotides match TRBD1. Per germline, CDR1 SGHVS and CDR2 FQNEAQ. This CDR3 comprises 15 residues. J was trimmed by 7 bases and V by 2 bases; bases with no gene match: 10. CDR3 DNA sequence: TGTGCCAGCAGCTTATCCACAGGGGGGTTGTGGGAGCAGTACTTC. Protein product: CASSLSTGGLWEQYF. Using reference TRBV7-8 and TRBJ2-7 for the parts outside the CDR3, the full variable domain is GAGVSQSPRYKVAKRGQDVALRCDPISGHVSLFWYQQALGQGPEFLTYFQNEAQLDKSGLPSDRFFAERPEGSVSTLKIQRTQQEDSAVYLCASSLSTGGLWEQYFGPGTRLTVT.

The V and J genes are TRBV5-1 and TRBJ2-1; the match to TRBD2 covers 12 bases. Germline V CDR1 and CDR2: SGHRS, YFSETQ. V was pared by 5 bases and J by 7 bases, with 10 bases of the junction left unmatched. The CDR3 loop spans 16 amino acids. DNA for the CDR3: TGCGCCAGCAGTGGGGCTAGCGGGGGGGCATGGAATGAGCAGTTCTTC. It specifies CASSGASGGAWNEQFF.

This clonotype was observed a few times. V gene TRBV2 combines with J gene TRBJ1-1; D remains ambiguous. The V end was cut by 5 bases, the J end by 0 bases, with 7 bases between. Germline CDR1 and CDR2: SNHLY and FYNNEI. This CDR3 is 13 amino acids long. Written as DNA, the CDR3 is TGTGCCAGCAGTCTTTCCATGAACACTGAAGCTTTCTTT. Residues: CASSLSMNTEAFF.

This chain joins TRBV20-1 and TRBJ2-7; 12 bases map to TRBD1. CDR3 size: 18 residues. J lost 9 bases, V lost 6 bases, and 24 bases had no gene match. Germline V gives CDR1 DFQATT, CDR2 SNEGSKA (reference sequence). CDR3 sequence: CSAETGTGGVGAFGVQYF. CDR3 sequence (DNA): TGCAGTGCGGAGACCGGGACAGGGGGCGTTGGGGCTTTTGGCGTGCAGTACTTC.

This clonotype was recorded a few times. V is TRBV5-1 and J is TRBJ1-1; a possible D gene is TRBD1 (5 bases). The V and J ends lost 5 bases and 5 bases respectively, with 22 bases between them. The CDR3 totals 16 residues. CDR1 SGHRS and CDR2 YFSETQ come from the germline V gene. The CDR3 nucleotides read TGCGCCAGCAGTCCCGGGACCGTCGGACTACTGACTGAAGCTTTCTTT. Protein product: CASSPGTVGLLTEAFF.

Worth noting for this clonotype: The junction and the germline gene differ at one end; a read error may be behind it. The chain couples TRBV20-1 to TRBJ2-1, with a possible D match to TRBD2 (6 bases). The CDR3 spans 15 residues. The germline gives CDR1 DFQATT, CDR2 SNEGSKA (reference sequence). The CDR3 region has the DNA TGCAGTGCTCGAGACAATGGTCTAGCGAGCAATGAGCAGTTCTTC. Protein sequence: CSARDNGLASNEQFF.

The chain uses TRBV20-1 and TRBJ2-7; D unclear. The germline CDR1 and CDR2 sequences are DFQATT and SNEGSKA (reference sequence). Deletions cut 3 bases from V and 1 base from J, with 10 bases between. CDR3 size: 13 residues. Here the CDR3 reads CSASRPSSYEQYF. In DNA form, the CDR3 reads TGCAGTGCTAGCAGGCCTAGTTCCTACGAGCAGTACTTC.

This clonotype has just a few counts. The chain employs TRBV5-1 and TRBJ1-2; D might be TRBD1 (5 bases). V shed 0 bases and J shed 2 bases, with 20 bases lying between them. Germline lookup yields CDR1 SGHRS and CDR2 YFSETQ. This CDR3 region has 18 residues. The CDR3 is CASSLEGGSRDLNYGYTF. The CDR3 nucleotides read TGCGCCAGCAGCTTGGAAGGCGGGAGCCGGGACCTGAACTATGGCTACACCTTC. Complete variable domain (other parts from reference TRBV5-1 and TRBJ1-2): KAGVTQTPRYLIKTRGQQVTLSCSPISGHRSVSWYQQTPGQGLQFLFEYFSETQRNKGNFPGRFSGRQFSNSRSEMNVSTLELGDSALYLCASSLEGGSRDLNYGYTFGSGTRLTVV.

CDR3 DNA: TGCGCCAGCAGCCTAAACAGGGGCGATAATGAAAAACTGTTTTTT. Amino acid sequence: CASSLNRGDNEKLFF. The rearrangement uses TRBV4-1 and TRBJ1-4; 7 nucleotides agree with TRBD1. Germline CDR1 is MGHRA and CDR2 is YSYEKL. V shed 4 bases, J shed 4 bases, and the junction held 6 bases outside the gene matches. The CDR3 is 15 residues long.

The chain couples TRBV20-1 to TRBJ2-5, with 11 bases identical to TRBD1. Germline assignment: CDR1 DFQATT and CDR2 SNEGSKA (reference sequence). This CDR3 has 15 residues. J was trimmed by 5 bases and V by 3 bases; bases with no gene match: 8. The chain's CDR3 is CSARARTGGDETQYF. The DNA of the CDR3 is TGCAGTGCTAGGGCCCGGACAGGGGGCGACGAGACCCAGTACTTC.

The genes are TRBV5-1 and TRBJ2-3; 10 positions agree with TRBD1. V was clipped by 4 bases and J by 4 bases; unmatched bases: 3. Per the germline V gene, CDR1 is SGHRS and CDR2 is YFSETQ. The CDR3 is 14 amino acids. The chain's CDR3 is CASSADRGPDTQYF. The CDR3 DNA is TGCGCCAGCAGCGCCGACAGGGGGCCAGATACGCAGTATTTT.

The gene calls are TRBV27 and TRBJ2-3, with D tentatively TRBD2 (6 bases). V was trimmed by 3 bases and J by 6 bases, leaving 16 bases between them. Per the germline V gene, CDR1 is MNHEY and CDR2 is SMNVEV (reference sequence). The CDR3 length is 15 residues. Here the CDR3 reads CASSFLGGGLDTQYF. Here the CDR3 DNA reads TGTGCCAGCAGTTTTTTGGGGGGTGGATTGGATACGCAGTATTTT.

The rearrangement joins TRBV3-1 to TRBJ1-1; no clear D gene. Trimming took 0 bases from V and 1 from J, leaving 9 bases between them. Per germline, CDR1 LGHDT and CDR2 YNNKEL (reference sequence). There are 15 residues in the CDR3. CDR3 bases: TGTGCCAGCAGCCAAGATTTTGGCAGGAACACTGAAGCTTTCTTT. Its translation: CASSQDFGRNTEAFF. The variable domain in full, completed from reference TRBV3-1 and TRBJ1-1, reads DTAVSQTPKYLVTQMGNDKSIKCEQNLGHDTMYWYKQDSKKFLKIMFSYNNKELIINETVPNRFSPKSPDKAHLNLHINSLELGDSAVYFCASSQDFGRNTEAFFGQGTRLTVV.

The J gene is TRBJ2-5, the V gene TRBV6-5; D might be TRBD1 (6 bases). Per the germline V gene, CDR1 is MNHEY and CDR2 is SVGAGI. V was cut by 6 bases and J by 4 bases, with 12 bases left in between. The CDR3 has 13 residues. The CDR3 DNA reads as TGTGCCAGCAGCGTCCTCAGGGGAGAGACCCAGTACTTC. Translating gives CASSVLRGETQYF.

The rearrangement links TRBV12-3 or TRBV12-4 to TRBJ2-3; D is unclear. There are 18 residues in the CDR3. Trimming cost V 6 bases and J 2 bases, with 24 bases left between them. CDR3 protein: CASSPHRPMTGNTDTQYF. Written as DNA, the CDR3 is TGTGCCAGCAGCCCCCATCGACCTATGACCGGAAACACAGATACGCAGTATTTT.

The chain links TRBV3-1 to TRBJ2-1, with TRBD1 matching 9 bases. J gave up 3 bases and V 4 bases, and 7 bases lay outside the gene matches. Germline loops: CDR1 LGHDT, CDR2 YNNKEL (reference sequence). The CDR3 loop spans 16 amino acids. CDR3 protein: CASSPSDRGVYNEQFF. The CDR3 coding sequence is TGTGCCAGCAGCCCCTCCGACAGGGGGGTCTACAATGAGCAGTTCTTC.

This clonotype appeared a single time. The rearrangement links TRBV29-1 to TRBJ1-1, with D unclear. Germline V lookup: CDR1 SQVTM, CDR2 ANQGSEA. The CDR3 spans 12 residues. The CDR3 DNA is TGCAACGCTACACTTGGGAACACTGAAGCTTTCTTT. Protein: CNATLGNTEAFF.

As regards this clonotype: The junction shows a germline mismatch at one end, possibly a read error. CDR3 sequence: CASSLVGQGVYSEQFF. The DNA for the CDR3 is TGTGCCAGCAGCTTAGTAGGACAGGGAGTTTACAGTGAGCAGTTCTTC. The genes are TRBV7-2 and TRBJ2-1; 8 bases align to TRBD1. The CDR3 is 16 residues long. The germline V gene has CDR1 SGHTA and CDR2 FQGNSA.

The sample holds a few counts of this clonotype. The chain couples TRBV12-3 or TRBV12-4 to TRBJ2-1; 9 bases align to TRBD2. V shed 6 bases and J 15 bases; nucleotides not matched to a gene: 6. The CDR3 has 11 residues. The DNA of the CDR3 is TGTGCCAGCAGCCCACAAGCGGGAGGGTTCTTC. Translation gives CASSPQAGGFF.

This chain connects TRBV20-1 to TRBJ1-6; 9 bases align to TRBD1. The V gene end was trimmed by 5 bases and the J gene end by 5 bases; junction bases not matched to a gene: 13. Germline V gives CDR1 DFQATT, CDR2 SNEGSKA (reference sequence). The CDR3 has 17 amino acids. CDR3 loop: CSALPGQGLWNNSPLHF. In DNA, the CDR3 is TGCAGTGCTTTACCGGGACAGGGTTTGTGGAATAATTCACCCCTCCACTTT.

The CDR3 DNA reads as TGTGCCAGCAGCGTCGGGACTAGCCGCCGACCCACAGATACGCAGTATTTT. Amino acid sequence: CASSVGTSRRPTDTQYF. V and J are TRBV9 and TRBJ2-3, with TRBD2 identical over 9 bases. CDR1 SGDLS and CDR2 YYNGEE come from the germline V gene. The CDR3 is 17 residues long. Trimming at V came to 2 bases and at J to 2 bases, leaving 9 bases not matched to a gene. Variable domain in full (rest from reference TRBV9 and TRBJ2-3): DSGVTQTPKHLITATGQRVTLRCSPRSGDLSVYWYQQSLDQGLQFLIQYYNGEERAKGNILERFSAQQFPDLHSELNLSSLELGDSALYFCASSVGTSRRPTDTQYFGPGTRLTVL.

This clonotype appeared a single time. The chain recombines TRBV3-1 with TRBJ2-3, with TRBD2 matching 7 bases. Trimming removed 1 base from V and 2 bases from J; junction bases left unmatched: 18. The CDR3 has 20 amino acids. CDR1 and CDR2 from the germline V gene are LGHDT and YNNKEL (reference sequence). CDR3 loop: CASSQVRKAGNLSATDTQYF. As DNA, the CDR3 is TGTGCCAGCAGCCAAGTAAGAAAAGCGGGGAACCTCTCTGCCACAGATACGCAGTATTTT.

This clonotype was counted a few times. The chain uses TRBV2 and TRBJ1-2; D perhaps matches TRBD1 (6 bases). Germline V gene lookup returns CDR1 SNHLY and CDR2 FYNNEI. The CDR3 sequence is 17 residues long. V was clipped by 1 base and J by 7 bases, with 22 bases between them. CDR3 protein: CASSEEGVGRPIFGYTF. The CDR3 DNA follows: TGTGCCAGCAGTGAAGAGGGGGTCGGTCGCCCTATTTTTGGCTACACCTTC.